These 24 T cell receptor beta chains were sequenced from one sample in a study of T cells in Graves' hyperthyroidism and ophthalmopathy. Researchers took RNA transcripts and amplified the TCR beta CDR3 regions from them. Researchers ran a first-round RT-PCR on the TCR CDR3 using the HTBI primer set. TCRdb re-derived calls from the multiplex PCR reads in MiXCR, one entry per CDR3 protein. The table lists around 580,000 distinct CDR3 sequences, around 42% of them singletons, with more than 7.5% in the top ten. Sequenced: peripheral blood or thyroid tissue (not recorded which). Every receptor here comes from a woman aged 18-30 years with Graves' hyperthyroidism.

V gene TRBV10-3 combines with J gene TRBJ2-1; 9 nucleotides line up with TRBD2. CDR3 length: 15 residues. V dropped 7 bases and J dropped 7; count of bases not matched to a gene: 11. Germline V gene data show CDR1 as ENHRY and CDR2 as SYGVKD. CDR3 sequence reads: CAITEGLATRNEQFF. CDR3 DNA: TGTGCCATCACCGAAGGACTAGCGACTAGGAATGAGCAGTTCTTC.

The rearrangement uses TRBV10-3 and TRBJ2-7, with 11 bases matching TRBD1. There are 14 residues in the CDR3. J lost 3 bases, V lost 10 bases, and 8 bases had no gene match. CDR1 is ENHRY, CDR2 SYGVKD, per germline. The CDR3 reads CATSGTGGIYEQYF. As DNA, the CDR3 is TGTGCCACCTCCGGGACAGGGGGTATCTACGAGCAGTACTTC.

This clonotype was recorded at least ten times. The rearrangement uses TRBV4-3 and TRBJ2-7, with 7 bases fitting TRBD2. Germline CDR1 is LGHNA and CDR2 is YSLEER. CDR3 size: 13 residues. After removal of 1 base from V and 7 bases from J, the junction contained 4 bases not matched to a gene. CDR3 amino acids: CASSQVPGGEQYF. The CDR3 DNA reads TGCGCCAGCAGCCAAGTACCGGGAGGAGAGCAGTACTTC.

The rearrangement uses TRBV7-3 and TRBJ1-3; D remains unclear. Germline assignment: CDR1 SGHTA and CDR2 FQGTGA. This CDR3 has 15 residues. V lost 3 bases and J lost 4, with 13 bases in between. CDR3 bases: TGTGCCAGCAGCTTCTACAGCGGCACCGGAAACACCATATATTTT. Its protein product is CASSFYSGTGNTIYF.

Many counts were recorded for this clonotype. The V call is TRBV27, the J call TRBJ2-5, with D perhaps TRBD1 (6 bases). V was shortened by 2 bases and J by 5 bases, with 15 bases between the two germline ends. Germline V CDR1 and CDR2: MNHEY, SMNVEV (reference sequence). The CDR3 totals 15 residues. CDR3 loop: CASSLRGFARETQYF. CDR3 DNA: TGTGCCAGCAGTTTAAGGGGGTTTGCTCGGGAGACCCAGTACTTC.

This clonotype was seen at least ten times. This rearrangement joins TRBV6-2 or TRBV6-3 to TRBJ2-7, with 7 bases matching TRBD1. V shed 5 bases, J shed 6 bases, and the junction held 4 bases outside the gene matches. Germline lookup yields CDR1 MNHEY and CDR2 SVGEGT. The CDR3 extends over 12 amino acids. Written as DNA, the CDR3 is TGTGCCAGCAGTCCGGACAGGCGCGAGCAGTACTTC. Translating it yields CASSPDRREQYF.

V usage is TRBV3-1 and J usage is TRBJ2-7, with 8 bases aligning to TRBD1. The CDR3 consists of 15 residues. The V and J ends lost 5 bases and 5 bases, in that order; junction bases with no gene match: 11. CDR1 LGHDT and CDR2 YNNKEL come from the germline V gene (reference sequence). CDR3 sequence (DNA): TGTGCCAGCAGCACAAGTGGGACAGGTTCGGACGAGCAGTACTTC. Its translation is CASSTSGTGSDEQYF.

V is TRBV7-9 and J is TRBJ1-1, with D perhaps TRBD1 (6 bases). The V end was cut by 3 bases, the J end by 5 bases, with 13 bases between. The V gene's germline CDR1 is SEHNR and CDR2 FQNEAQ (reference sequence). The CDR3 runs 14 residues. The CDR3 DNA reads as TGTGCCAGCAGCTTTGGGGCACAGGGAACTGAAGCTTTCTTT. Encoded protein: CASSFGAQGTEAFF.

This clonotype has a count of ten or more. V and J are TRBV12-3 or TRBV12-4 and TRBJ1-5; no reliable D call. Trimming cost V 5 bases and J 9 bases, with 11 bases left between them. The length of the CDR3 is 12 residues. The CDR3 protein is CASSLTRGPQHF. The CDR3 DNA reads TGTGCCAGCAGTCTCACTCGTGGGCCCCAGCATTTT.

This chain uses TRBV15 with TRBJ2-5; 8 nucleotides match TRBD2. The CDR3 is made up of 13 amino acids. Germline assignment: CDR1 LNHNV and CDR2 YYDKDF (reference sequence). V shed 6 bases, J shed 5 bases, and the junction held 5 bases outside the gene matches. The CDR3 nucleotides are TGTGCCACCAGTATTAGCGGGATTGAGACCCAGTACTTC. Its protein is CATSISGIETQYF.

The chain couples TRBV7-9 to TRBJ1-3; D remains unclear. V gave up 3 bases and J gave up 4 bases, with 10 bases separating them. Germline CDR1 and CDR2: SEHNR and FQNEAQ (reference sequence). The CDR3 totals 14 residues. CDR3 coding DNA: TGTGCCAGCAGCTTGGCTTTGACAGGAAACACCATATATTTT. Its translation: CASSLALTGNTIYF.

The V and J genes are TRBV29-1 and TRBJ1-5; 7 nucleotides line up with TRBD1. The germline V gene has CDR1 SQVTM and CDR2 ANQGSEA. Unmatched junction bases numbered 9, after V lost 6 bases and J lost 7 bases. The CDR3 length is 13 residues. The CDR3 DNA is TGCAGCGTACTGACAGGGACGACCCAGCCCCAGCATTTT. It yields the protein CSVLTGTTQPQHF.

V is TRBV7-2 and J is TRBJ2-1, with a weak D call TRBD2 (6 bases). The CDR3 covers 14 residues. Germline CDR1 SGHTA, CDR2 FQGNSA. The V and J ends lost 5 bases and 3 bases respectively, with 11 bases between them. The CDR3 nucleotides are TGTGCCAGCAGCCCGGGACTCATCTACAATGAGCAGTTCTTC. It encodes CASSPGLIYNEQFF.

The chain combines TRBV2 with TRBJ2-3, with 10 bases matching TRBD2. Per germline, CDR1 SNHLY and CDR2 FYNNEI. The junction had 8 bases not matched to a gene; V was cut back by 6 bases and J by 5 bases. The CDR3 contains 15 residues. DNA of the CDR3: TGTGCCAGCAGGCCCGCGGGACTAGCGCTAGATACGCAGTATTTT. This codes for CASRPAGLALDTQYF.

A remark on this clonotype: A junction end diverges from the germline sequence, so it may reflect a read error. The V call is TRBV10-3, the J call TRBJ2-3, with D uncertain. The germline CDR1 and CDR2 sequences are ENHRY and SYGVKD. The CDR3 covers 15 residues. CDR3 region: CASSTRSGSTDTQYF. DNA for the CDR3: TGTGCCAGCAGTACCCGGTCCGGGAGCACAGATACGCAGTATTTT.

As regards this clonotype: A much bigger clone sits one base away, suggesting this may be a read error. CDR3 protein: CASSPRQPMYEQYF. Written as DNA, the CDR3 is TGTGCCAGCAGCCCAAGACAGCCGATGTACGAGCAGTACTTC. This chain joins TRBV7-2 and TRBJ2-7, with D tentatively TRBD1 (5 bases). The CDR3 spans 14 residues. Germline V gene sequence: CDR1 SGHTA, CDR2 FQGNSA. V was clipped by 5 bases and J by 4 bases, with 15 bases between them.

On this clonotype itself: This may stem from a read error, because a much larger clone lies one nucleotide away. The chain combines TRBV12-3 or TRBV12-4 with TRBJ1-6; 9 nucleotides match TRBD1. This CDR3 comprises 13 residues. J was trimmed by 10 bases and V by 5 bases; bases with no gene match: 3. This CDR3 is CASSGTGRSPLHF. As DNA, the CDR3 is TGTGCCAGCAGTGGGACAGGGAGGTCACCCCTCCACTTT.

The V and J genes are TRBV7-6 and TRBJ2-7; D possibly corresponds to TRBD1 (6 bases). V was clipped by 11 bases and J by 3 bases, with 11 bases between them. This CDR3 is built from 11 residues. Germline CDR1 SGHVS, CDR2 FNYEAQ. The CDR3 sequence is CAQQDSYEQYF. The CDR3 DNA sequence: TGTGCCCAGCAGGACAGCTACGAGCAGTACTTC.

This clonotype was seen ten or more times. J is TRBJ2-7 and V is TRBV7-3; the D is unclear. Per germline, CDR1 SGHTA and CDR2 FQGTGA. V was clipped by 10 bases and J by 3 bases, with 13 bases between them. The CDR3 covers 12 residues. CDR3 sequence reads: CATFPAVYEQYF. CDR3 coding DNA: TGTGCCACCTTCCCGGCGGTCTACGAGCAGTACTTC.

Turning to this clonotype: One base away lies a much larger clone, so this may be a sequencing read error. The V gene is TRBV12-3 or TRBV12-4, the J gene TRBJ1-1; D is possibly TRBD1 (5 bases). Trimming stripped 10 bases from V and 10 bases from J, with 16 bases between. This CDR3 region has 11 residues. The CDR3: CANTSGVGAFF. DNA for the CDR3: TGTGCCAACACCTCGGGGGTTGGAGCTTTCTTT.

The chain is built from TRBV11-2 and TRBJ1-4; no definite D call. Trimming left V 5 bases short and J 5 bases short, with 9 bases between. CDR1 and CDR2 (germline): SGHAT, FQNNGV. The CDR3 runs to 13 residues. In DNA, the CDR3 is TGTGCCAGCAGCGGGATAACAAATGAAAAACTGTTTTTT. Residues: CASSGITNEKLFF.

The CDR3 bases are TGCAGCAGTCAGATAAGCAATCAGCCCCAGCATTTT. Protein: CSSQISNQPQHF. This chain connects TRBV29-1 to TRBJ1-5; D ambiguous. CDR1 SQVTM and CDR2 ANQGSEA come from the germline V gene. V was cut by 8 bases and J by 1 base, with 9 bases left in between. CDR3 length: 12 residues.

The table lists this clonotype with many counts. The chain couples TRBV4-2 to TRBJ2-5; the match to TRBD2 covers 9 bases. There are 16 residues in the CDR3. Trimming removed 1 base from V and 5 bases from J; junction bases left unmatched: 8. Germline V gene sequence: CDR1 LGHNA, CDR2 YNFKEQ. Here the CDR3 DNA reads TGTGCCAGCAGCCAAGGAAGGACTAGCGCCGGGGAGACCCAGTACTTC. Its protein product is CASSQGRTSAGETQYF.

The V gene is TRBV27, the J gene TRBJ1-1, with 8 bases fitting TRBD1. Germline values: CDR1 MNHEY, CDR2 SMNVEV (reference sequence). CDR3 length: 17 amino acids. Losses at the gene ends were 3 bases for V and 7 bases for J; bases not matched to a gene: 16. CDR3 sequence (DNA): TGTGCCAGCAGTTTCATCGGCGGACAGGGCAAAGAGTTTGAAGCTTTCTTT. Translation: CASSFIGGQGKEFEAFF.